The T cell receptor (beta chain) described here comes from a study of blood T cell repertoires in COVID-19. Overall study: Acute and convalescent COVID-19 specimens originated in the United States, Italy and Spain. T cells, B-cell-depleted T cells, or PBMCs provided the cDNA or gDNA that served as material.

Sequencing used immunoSEQ multiplex PCR; TCRdb keeps in-frame clones, though not all of them. The data contain 95,000 to 150,000 clones, approximately 90% of them singletons. Germline-derived CDR1 and CDR2 are SGHVS and FNYEAQ. This CDR3 contains 16 residues. Germline trimming cut 5 bases from V and 2 bases from J; bases unmatched to any gene: 6. The clonotype originates from a man in his forties with acute or convalescent COVID-19. What was sequenced was peripheral blood. The V and J genes are TRBV7-6 and TRBJ2-1, with TRBD2 matching over 10 bases. CDR3 DNA sequence: TGTGCCAGCAGCCGAATAGCGGGAGGCACCTACAATGAGCAGTTCTTC. Translated, it gives CASSRIAGGTYNEQFF.